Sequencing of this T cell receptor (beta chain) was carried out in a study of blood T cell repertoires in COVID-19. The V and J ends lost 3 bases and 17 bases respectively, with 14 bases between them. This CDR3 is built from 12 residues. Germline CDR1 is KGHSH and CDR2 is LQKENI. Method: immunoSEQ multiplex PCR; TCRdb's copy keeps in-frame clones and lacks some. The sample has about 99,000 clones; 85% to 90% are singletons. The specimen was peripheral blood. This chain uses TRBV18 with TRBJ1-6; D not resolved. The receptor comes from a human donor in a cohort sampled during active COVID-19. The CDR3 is CASSPLPGAFHF. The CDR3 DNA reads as TGTGCCAGCTCACCCCTTCCGGGAGCTTTCCACTTT.